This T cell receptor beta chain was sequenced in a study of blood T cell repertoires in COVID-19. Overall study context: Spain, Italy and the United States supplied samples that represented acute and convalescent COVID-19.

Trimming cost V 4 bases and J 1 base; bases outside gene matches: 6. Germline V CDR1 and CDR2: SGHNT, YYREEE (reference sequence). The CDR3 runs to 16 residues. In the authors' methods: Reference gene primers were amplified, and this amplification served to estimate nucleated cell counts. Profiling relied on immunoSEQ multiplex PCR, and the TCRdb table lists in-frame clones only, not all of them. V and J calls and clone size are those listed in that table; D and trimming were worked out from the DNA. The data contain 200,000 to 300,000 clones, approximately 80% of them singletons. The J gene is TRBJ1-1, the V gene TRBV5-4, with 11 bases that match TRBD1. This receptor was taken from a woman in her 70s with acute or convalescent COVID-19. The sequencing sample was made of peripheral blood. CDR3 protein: CASSPGQGVSNTEAFF. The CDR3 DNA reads TGTGCCAGCAGCCCGGGACAGGGGGTTTCGAACACTGAAGCTTTCTTT.